These 9 T cell receptor beta chains were sequenced from one sample in a study of T cells in Graves' hyperthyroidism and ophthalmopathy. Amplification of TCR beta CDR3 regions used RNA as the template. First-round RT-PCR of the TCR CDR3 relied on the HTBI primer set. Each CDR3 protein is one row after TCRdb ran MiXCR on the multiplex PCR reads. The sample holds 550,000 to 800,000 distinct CDR3 sequences, approximately 16% seen once. The sample comprised blood. These receptors originate from a man between 18 and 29 years old with Graves' hyperthyroidism.

This clonotype appeared a few times. The V call is TRBV11-2, the J call TRBJ2-7; D gene unclear. The CDR3 has 15 residues. Looked up from germline, CDR1 is SGHAT and CDR2 is FQNNGV. V was clipped by 0 bases and J by 3 bases, with 12 bases between them. CDR3 nucleotides: TGTGCCAGCAGCTTAGATCGTGGCATAGGCTACGAGCAGTACTTC. Encoded protein: CASSLDRGIGYEQYF.

This clonotype was found many times. This chain connects TRBV6-2 or TRBV6-3 to TRBJ1-5; D gene ambiguous. CDR1 and CDR2 (germline): MNHEY, SVGEGT. V shed 5 bases and J shed 10 bases, with 9 bases lying between them. The CDR3 is made up of 11 amino acids. CDR3 in DNA: TGTGCCAGCAGTACCGGGGTACCCCAGCATTTT. This translates into CASSTGVPQHF.

As concerns this clonotype: This may be a read error, as it is one base from a much larger clone. The chain links TRBV29-1 to TRBJ1-5, with 9 nucleotides matching TRBD1. J lost 7 bases, V lost 5 bases, and 9 bases had no gene match. This CDR3 is built from 14 residues. Germline CDR1 and CDR2: SQVTM and ANQGSEA. CDR3 DNA sequence: TGCAGCGTTCTGGACAGGGGCTCCGGGCAGCCCCAGCATTTT. Its translation is CSVLDRGSGQPQHF. Full variable domain (rest looked up from reference TRBV29-1 and TRBJ1-5): SAVISQKPSRDICQRGTSLTIQCQVDSQVTMMFWYRQQPGQSLTLIATANQGSEATYESGFVIDKFPISRPNLTFSTLTVSNMSPEDSSIYLCSVLDRGSGQPQHFGDGTRLSIL.

This clonotype was observed many times. The chain carries TRBV7-2 and TRBJ2-2; 9 bases match TRBD1. This CDR3 is 14 amino acids long. Trimming removed 8 bases from V and 3 bases from J; junction bases left unmatched: 4. Germline CDR1 reads SGHTA; CDR2 reads FQGNSA. CDR3 in amino acids: CASSRTGDTGELFF. The CDR3 nucleotides are TGTGCCAGCTCTCGGACAGGGGACACCGGGGAGCTGTTTTTT. Complete variable domain (other parts from reference TRBV7-2 and TRBJ2-2): GAGVSQSPSNKVTEKGKDVELRCDPISGHTALYWYRQSLGQGLEFLIYFQGNSAPDKSGLPSDRFSAERTGGSVSTLTIQRTQQEDSAVYLCASSRTGDTGELFFGEGSRLTVL.

V is TRBV15 and J is TRBJ1-1; no clear D gene. This CDR3 spans 13 amino acids. The germline CDR1 and CDR2 sequences are LNHNV and YYDKDF (reference sequence). The germline V and J ends were trimmed by 4 bases and 1 base, with 7 bases remaining between them. The CDR3 region has the DNA TGTGCCACCAGCAAGGCTGGGAACACTGAAGCTTTCTTT. The encoded protein is CATSKAGNTEAFF.

At least ten counts were recorded for this clonotype. V gene TRBV12-3 or TRBV12-4 combines with J gene TRBJ1-5; D call uncertain. The CDR3 consists of 13 residues. V shed 7 bases and J shed 4 bases, with 11 bases lying between them. The CDR3 DNA reads as TGTGCCAGCACCAGAATAGCAAATCAGCCCCAGCATTTT. It codes for CASTRIANQPQHF.

Many counts were recorded for this clonotype. The genes are TRBV7-6 and TRBJ1-1, with no clear D. V lost 1 base and J lost 0, with 15 bases in between. The CDR3 is 17 amino acids. Germline CDR1 SGHVS, CDR2 FNYEAQ. The CDR3 reads CASSLGGYGIMNTEAFF. CDR3 sequence (DNA): TGTGCCAGCAGCTTAGGAGGGTATGGGATCATGAACACTGAAGCTTTCTTT.

The rearrangement uses TRBV27 and TRBJ1-6; D is undetermined. The germline CDR1 and CDR2 sequences are MNHEY and SMNVEV (reference sequence). Trimming cost V 2 bases and J 10 bases, with 9 bases left between them. There are 13 residues in the CDR3. For the CDR3, the DNA is TGTGCCAGCAGTTTAGTGGGAGGCTCACCCCTCCACTTT. This sequence encodes CASSLVGGSPLHF.

V is TRBV10-3 and J is TRBJ1-1; the D is unclear. Trimming cost V 6 bases and J 4 bases, with 9 bases left between them. This CDR3 comprises 12 residues. CDR1 is ENHRY, CDR2 SYGVKD, per germline. The CDR3: CAISPVSTEAFF. The CDR3 region has the DNA TGTGCCATCAGCCCCGTAAGCACTGAAGCTTTCTTT.